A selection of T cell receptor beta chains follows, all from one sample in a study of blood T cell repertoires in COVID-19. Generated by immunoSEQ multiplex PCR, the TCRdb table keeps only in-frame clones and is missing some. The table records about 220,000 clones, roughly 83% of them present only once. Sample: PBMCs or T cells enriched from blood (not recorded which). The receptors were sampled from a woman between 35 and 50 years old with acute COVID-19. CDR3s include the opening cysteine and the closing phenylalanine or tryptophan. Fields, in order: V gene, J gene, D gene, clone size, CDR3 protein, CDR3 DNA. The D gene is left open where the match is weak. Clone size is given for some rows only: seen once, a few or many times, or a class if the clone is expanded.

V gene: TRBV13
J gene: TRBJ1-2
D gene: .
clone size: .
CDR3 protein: CASSNRARNYGYTF
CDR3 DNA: TGTGCCAGCAGCAACAGGGCCCGGAACTATGGCTACACCTTC

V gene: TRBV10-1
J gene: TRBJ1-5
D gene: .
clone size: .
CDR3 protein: CASSDHIGMDQPQHF
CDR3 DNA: TGCGCCAGCAGTGACCATATTGGCATGGATCAGCCCCAGCATTTT

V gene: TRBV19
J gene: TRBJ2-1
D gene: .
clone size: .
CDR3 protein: CASSIVSGDEQFF
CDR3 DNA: TGTGCCAGTAGTATAGTTTCAGGGGATGAGCAGTTCTTC

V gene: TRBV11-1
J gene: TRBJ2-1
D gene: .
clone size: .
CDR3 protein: CASSLARAESEQFF
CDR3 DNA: TGTGCCAGCAGCTTAGCTCGTGCCGAGAGTGAGCAGTTCTTC

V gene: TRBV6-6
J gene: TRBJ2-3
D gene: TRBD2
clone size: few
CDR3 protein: CASSLAGGYTDTQYF
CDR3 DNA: TGTGCCAGCAGCTTAGCGGGAGGGTACACAGATACGCAGTATTTT

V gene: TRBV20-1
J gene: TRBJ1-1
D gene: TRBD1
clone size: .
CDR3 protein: CSASDPRQGTNTEAFF
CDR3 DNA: TGCAGTGCTAGTGACCCTCGACAGGGAACGAACACTGAAGCTTTCTTT

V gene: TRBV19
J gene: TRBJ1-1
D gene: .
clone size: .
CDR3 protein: CASNTVGTEAFF
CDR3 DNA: TGTGCCAGTAATACGGTCGGCACTGAAGCTTTCTTT

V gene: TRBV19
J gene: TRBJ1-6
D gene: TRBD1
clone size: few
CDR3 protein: CASSKQGAQGNSPLHF
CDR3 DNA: TGTGCCAGTAGTAAACAGGGGGCGCAGGGCAATTCACCCCTCCACTTT

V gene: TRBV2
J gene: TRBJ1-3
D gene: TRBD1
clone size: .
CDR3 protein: CASSGDSSGNTIYF
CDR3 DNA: TGTGCCAGCAGTGGGGACAGCTCTGGAAACACCATATATTTT

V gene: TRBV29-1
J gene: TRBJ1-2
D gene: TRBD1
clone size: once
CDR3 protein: CSVDRGDYGYTF
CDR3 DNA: TGCAGCGTGGACAGGGGGGACTATGGCTACACCTTC

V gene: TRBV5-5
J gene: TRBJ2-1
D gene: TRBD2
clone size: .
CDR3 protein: CASRIARGSSYNEQFF
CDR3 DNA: TGTGCCAGCAGGATCGCGCGGGGGAGCTCCTACAATGAGCAGTTCTTC

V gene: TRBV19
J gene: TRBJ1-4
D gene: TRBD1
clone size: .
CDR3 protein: CASNNRGANEKLFF
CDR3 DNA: TGTGCCAGTAACAACAGGGGAGCTAATGAAAAACTGTTTTTT

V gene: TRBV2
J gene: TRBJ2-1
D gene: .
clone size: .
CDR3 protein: CASSALGTQTLSYNEQFF
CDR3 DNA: TGTGCCAGCAGTGCCCTGGGGACTCAAACCCTCTCCTACAATGAGCAGTTCTTC

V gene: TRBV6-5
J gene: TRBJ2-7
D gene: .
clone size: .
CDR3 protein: CAITRSSYEQYF
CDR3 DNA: TGTGCCATCACAAGGAGCTCCTACGAGCAGTACTTC

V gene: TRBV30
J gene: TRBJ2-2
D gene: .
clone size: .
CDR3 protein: CAWRPPARVNTGELFF
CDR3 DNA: TGTGCCTGGAGACCGCCAGCCAGGGTGAACACCGGGGAGCTGTTTTTT

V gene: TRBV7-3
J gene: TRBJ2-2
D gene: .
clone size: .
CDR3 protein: CASSLEGNTGELFF
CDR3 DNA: TGTGCCAGCAGCTTAGAGGGTAACACCGGGGAGCTGTTTTTT

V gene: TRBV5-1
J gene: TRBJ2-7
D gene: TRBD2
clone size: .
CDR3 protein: CASSLGLGSGRAYEQYF
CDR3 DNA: TGCGCCAGCAGCTTGGGTCTAGGTTCGGGGAGGGCTTACGAGCAGTACTTC

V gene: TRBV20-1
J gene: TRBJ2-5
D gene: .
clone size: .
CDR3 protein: CSGTSERTQYF
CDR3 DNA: TGCAGTGGCACTTCCGAACGGACCCAGTACTTC

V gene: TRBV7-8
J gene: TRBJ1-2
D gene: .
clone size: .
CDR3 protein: CASSSRGSHMGYTF
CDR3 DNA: TGTGCCAGCAGCTCCCGGGGTTCCCATATGGGCTACACCTTC

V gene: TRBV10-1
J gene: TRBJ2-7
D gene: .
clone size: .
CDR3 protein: CASSESVSNRDEQYF
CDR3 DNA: TGCGCCAGCAGTGAGTCGGTTAGCAATCGGGACGAGCAGTACTTC

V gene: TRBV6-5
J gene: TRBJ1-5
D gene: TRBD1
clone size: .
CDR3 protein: CASNTGGAGNQPQHF
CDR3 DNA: TGTGCCAGCAATACAGGGGGCGCCGGCAATCAGCCCCAGCATTTT

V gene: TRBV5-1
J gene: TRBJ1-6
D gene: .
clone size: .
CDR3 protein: CASSLVNRESSYNSPLHF
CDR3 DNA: TGCGCCAGCAGCTTGGTTAACAGGGAGAGCTCCTATAATTCACCCCTCCACTTT

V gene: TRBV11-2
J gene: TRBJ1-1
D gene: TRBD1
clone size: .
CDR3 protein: CASSLDLGTGEAFF
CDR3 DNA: TGTGCCAGCAGCTTAGATCTAGGGACAGGCGAAGCTTTCTTT

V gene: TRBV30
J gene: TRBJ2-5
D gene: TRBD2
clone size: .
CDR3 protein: CAWIGLAGDWGETQYF
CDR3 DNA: TGTGCCTGGATAGGTCTAGCGGGAGATTGGGGGGAGACCCAGTACTTC

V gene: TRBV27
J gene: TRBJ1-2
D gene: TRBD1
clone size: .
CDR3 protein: CASSLGDRGRNYGYTF
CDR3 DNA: TGTGCCAGCAGTTTGGGGGACAGGGGGCGTAACTATGGCTACACCTTC

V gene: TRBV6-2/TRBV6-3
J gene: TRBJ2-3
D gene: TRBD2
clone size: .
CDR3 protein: CASSYGRGPDTQYF
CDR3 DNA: TGTGCCAGCAGTTACGGGAGGGGCCCAGATACGCAGTATTTT

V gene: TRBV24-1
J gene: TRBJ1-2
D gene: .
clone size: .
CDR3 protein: CAIGPGHRNYGYTF
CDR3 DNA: TGTGCCATAGGACCGGGACACCGTAACTATGGCTACACCTTC

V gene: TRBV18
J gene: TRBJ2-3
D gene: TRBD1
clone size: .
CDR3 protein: CASSPLGQGGDTQYF
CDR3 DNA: TGTGCCAGCTCACCACTCGGACAGGGGGGAGATACGCAGTATTTT

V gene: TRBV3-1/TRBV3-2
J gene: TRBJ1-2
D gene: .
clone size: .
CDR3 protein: CASSPEARGGYTF
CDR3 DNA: TGTGCCAGCAGCCCTGAAGCCAGGGGCGGCTACACCTTC

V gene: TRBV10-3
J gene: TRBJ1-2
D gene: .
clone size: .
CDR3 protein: CAISEVGQRYGYTF
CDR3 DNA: TGTGCCATCAGTGAAGTCGGACAGAGATATGGCTACACCTTC

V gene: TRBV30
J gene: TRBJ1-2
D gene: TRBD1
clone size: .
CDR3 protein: CAWKVDRVSGGYTF
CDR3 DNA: TGTGCCTGGAAGGTGGACAGGGTATCGGGTGGCTACACCTTC

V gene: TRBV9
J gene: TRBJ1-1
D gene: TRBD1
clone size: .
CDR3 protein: CASSVVQSGGWSTEAFF
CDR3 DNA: TGTGCCAGCAGCGTAGTGCAGTCAGGGGGCTGGAGCACTGAAGCTTTCTTT

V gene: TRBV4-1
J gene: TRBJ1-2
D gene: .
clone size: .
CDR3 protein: CASSQAAVNYGYTF
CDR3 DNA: TGCGCCAGCAGCCAAGCTGCAGTTAACTATGGCTACACCTTC

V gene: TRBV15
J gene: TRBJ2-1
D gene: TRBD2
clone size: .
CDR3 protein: CATSGRGTSGTAYNEQFF
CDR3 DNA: TGTGCCACCAGCGGCCGCGGGACTAGCGGGACGGCCTACAATGAGCAGTTCTTC

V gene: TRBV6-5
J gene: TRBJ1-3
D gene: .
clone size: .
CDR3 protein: CASSYSSTGNTIYF
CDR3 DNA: TGTGCCAGCAGTTACTCGTCTACTGGAAACACCATATATTTT

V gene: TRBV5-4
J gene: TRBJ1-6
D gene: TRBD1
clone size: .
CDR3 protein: CASSPGQGAVNSPLHF
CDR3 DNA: TGTGCCAGCAGCCCGGGACAGGGGGCTGTTAATTCACCCCTCCACTTT